The 6 T cell receptor beta chains below come from one sample, sequenced in a study of cytomegalovirus exposure and HLA in healthy donors. A multiplex PCR was run with 60 Vbeta primers and 13 Jbeta primers. Some clones are missing from TCRdb's copy, which holds only in-frame ones; the method was immunoSEQ multiplex PCR. The data show 70,000 to 90,000 clones, around 80% seen once. The specimen sequenced was PBMCs. Source of these receptors: a male donor in good health and CMV-seropositive.

The V gene is TRBV9, the J gene TRBJ1-1, with 7 nucleotides matching TRBD1. CDR1 is SGDLS and CDR2 is YYNGEE in the germline V gene. This CDR3 has 14 residues. With 3 bases clipped from V and 6 bases from J, the junction kept 8 bases outside the gene matches. In nucleotides, the CDR3 is TGTGCCAGCAGCGCGGGAAGACAGGGAGCTGAAGCTTTCTTT. Amino acids: CASSAGRQGAEAFF. Full variable domain (outside the CDR3, taken from reference TRBV9 and TRBJ1-1): DSGVTQTPKHLITATGQRVTLRCSPRSGDLSVYWYQQSLDQGLQFLIQYYNGEERAKGNILERFSAQQFPDLHSELNLSSLELGDSALYFCASSAGRQGAEAFFGQGTRLTVV.

The rearrangement joins TRBV5-1 to TRBJ1-2, with 7 bases lining up with TRBD1. This CDR3 spans 12 amino acids. Germline V CDR1 and CDR2: SGHRS, YFSETQ. The V gene end was trimmed by 3 bases and the J gene end by 6 bases; junction bases not matched to a gene: 2. The CDR3, as DNA: TGCGCCAGCAGCTGGGACAGTCATGGCTACACCTTC. Its translation is CASSWDSHGYTF. The complete variable domain, with remaining parts taken from reference TRBV5-1 and TRBJ1-2, reads KAGVTQTPRYLIKTRGQQVTLSCSPISGHRSVSWYQQTPGQGLQFLFEYFSETQRNKGNFPGRFSGRQFSNSRSEMNVSTLELGDSALYLCASSWDSHGYTFGSGTRLTVV.

This chain links TRBV5-6 with TRBJ2-7; a weak D match, TRBD1 (8 bases). The V end was cut by 1 base, the J end by 2 bases, with 16 bases between. Germline V lookup: CDR1 SGHDT, CDR2 YYEEEE. The CDR3 loop spans 16 amino acids. The CDR3 DNA is TGTGCCAGCAGCTTGTGGGGGGGGACAGGAGCCTACGAGCAGTACTTC. Translated: CASSLWGGTGAYEQYF.

There are a few counts of this clone. This chain connects TRBV25-1 to TRBJ1-1, with TRBD1 identical over 8 bases. The germline gives CDR1 MGHDK, CDR2 SYGVNS. The CDR3 covers 14 residues. V shed 0 bases, J shed 10 bases, and the junction held 7 bases outside the gene matches. CDR3 protein: CASSEYRTGRGAFF. The CDR3 DNA sequence: TGTGCCAGCAGTGAATACCGGACAGGGCGGGGAGCTTTCTTT.

The CDR3 protein is CASTGSLNQPQHF. The CDR3 bases are TGTGCCAGTACAGGGTCCCTCAATCAGCCCCAGCATTTT. The rearrangement uses TRBV28 and TRBJ1-5, with TRBD1 as a possible D gene (6 bases). Germline-derived CDR1 and CDR2 are MDHEN and SYDVKM. There are 13 residues in the CDR3. V dropped 9 bases and J dropped 3 bases, with 12 bases sitting between them.

This chain connects TRBV7-9 to TRBJ2-1, with a possible D match to TRBD1 (5 bases). CDR3 length: 17 amino acids. V was pared by 1 base and J by 0 bases, with 13 bases between. CDR1 is SEHNR, CDR2 FQNEAQ, per germline (reference sequence). CDR3 bases: TGTGCCAGCAGCTTAGGTCAGGGTGTTAGCTCCTACAATGAGCAGTTCTTC. Protein sequence: CASSLGQGVSSYNEQFF.